The 28 T cell receptor beta chains below all came from one sample that was sequenced in a study of control samples from healthy donors and cancer patients. Libraries were prepared by immunoSEQ multiplex PCR; TCRdb keeps only in-frame clonotypes and omits some of them. The top ten hold roughly 2.3% of the sample, which has roughly 140,000 clones, about 94% seen once. The sequencing sample was made of blood. The receptors derive from a man aged 50-59 years in good health.

This sequence joins TRBV19 and TRBJ2-1; tentatively, D is TRBD1 or TRBD2 (5 bases each). Germline loops: CDR1 LNHDA, CDR2 SQIVND (reference sequence). The CDR3 is made up of 16 amino acids. Trimming left V 0 bases short and J 6 bases short, with 15 bases between. Here the CDR3 reads CASSIDIGTRVNEQFF. CDR3 bases: TGTGCCAGTAGTATAGATATTGGGACGAGAGTCAATGAGCAGTTCTTC. Based on the CDR3 plus reference TRBV19 and TRBJ2-1, the full variable domain is DGGITQSPKYLFRKEGQNVTLSCEQNLNHDAMYWYRQDPGQGLRLIYYSQIVNDFQKGDIAEGYSVSREKKESFPLTVTSAQKNPTAFYLCASSIDIGTRVNEQFFGPGTRLTVL.

This chain connects TRBV6-2 or TRBV6-3 to TRBJ1-1, with a weak D call TRBD1 (6 bases). This CDR3 has 12 residues. Germline-derived CDR1 and CDR2 are MNHEY and SVGEGT. The V end was cut by 0 bases, the J end by 11 bases, with 10 bases between. CDR3 residues: CASSYSRGLAFF. In nucleotides, the CDR3 is TGTGCCAGCAGTTACTCTAGGGGGTTGGCTTTCTTT.

V usage is TRBV11-3 and J usage is TRBJ1-1; D not resolved. The length of the CDR3 is 13 residues. The germline V gene encodes CDR1 SGHNT and CDR2 YENEEA. V shed 5 bases and J shed 0 bases, with 7 bases lying between them. The CDR3 DNA reads TGTGCCAGCAGCCCACTCGTGAACACTGAAGCTTTCTTT. It is translated as CASSPLVNTEAFF.

V gene TRBV28 combines with J gene TRBJ2-1; weak D call: TRBD1 (7 bases). This CDR3 is built from 15 residues. The germline CDR1 and CDR2 sequences are MDHEN and SYDVKM. V was pared by 7 bases and J by 4 bases, with 17 bases between. This CDR3 reads CASTRQGGLYNEQFF. CDR3 sequence (DNA): TGTGCCAGCACCCGACAGGGAGGCCTTTACAATGAGCAGTTCTTC.

The V call is TRBV19, the J call TRBJ2-3, with D perhaps given as TRBD1 or TRBD2 (5 bases each). This CDR3 is built from 20 residues. Germline lookup yields CDR1 LNHDA and CDR2 SQIVND (reference sequence). V lost 3 bases to trimming and J lost 0 bases, with 25 bases between them. CDR3 coding DNA: TGTGCCAGTAGTATCGGGGTGCAGCGTTGGGGCGACCCTAGCACAGATACGCAGTATTTT. It is translated as CASSIGVQRWGDPSTDTQYF.

The rearrangement joins TRBV28 to TRBJ1-3, with D hard to call. This CDR3 has 13 residues. V lost 2 bases to trimming and J lost 4 bases, with 6 bases between them. CDR1 is MDHEN, CDR2 SYDVKM, per germline. CDR3 sequence: CASSLQAGNTIYF. The CDR3 coding sequence is TGTGCCAGCAGTTTACAAGCCGGAAACACCATATATTTT.

CDR3 bases: TGTGCCAGCAGTCCACAGGGGTTCACAGATACGCAGTATTTT. This encodes CASSPQGFTDTQYF. The chain has TRBV6-5 and TRBJ2-3, with 7 bases aligning to TRBD1. The CDR3 runs 14 residues. The V segment lost 5 bases and the J segment 2 bases; nucleotides outside the gene matches: 4. Germline V gene lookup returns CDR1 MNHEY and CDR2 SVGAGI.

The chain joins TRBV4-1 to TRBJ2-7; 8 bases align to TRBD2. This CDR3 is built from 19 residues. With V trimmed by 1 base and J by 1 base, 15 bases remained unmatched. Germline lookup yields CDR1 MGHRA and CDR2 YSYEKL. The CDR3: CASSQVLDTWAGGSYEQYF. In DNA form, the CDR3 reads TGCGCCAGCAGCCAAGTTCTGGATACCTGGGCGGGGGGATCCTACGAGCAGTACTTC.

This clone has just one count. The chain combines TRBV18 with TRBJ2-1, with 11 bases that match TRBD2. V shed 9 bases and J 9 bases; nucleotides not matched to a gene: 10. The germline V gene has CDR1 KGHSH and CDR2 LQKENI. CDR3 size: 14 residues. This CDR3 reads CASSGTSGVSEQFF. CDR3 sequence (DNA): TGTGCCAGTTCCGGGACTAGCGGCGTCTCTGAGCAGTTCTTC.

To note about this clone: An end of the junction differs from the germline gene, which may be a read error. For the CDR3, the DNA is TGTGCCAGCAGCCTAGACAGGGGGAGCGACGAGCAGTACTTC. Its protein is CASSLDRGSDEQYF. This chain uses TRBV11-2 with TRBJ2-7; 9 positions match TRBD1. Germline CDR1 SGHAT, CDR2 FQNNGV. The CDR3 has 14 residues.

The chain combines TRBV12-5 with TRBJ1-2; D may be TRBD1 (5 bases). The CDR3 length is 13 residues. The germline V gene has CDR1 LGHNT and CDR2 FRNRAP. V was pared by 5 bases and J by 7 bases, with 14 bases between. The chain's CDR3 is CASGPGLTFGYTF. Written as DNA, the CDR3 is TGTGCTAGTGGTCCGGGACTGACTTTTGGCTACACCTTC. The whole variable domain, filled in from reference TRBV12-5 and TRBJ1-2, reads DARVTQTPRHKVTEMGQEVTMRCQPILGHNTVFWYRQTMMQGLELLAYFRNRAPLDDSGMPKDRFSAEMPDATLATLKIQPSEPRDSAVYFCASGPGLTFGYTFGSGTRLTVV.

The chain uses TRBV6-4 and TRBJ2-2, with a weak D call TRBD1 (5 bases). Germline V gives CDR1 MRHNA, CDR2 SNTAGT. There are 13 residues in the CDR3. The V end was cut by 2 bases, the J end by 8 bases, with 9 bases between. DNA for the CDR3: TGTGCCAGCAGTGACAGGGGCTCTGGGGAGCTGTTTTTT. It codes for CASSDRGSGELFF.

The chain combines TRBV11-2 with TRBJ1-1; TRBD1 agrees at 8 bases. This CDR3 is built from 13 residues. Trimming cost V 4 bases and J 4 bases; bases outside gene matches: 2. Germline CDR1 is SGHAT and CDR2 is FQNNGV. For the CDR3, the DNA is TGTGCCAGCAGCTCGGACAGGGCCACTGAAGCTTTCTTT. It codes for CASSSDRATEAFF.

The genes are TRBV7-2 and TRBJ2-3; no reliable D call. Between the trimmed V and J ends, which lost 1 base and 4 bases, there was a span of 6 bases. The CDR3 runs 13 residues. Germline V gene sequence: CDR1 SGHTA, CDR2 FQGNSA. The CDR3 protein is CASSLVVSDTQYF. CDR3 bases: TGTGCCAGCAGCTTAGTAGTCTCAGATACGCAGTATTTT.

The gene calls are TRBV6-6 and TRBJ1-1; D is uncertain. Per germline, CDR1 MNHNY and CDR2 SVGAGI (reference sequence). The CDR3 is 12 residues long. Between the trimmed V and J ends, which lost 2 bases and 6 bases, there was a span of 7 bases. The CDR3 DNA reads TGTGCCAGCAGTTACCGGCAGGCTGAAGCTTTCTTT. Its protein is CASSYRQAEAFF.

The V call is TRBV24-1, the J call TRBJ2-1; D remains unclear. The CDR3 has 13 amino acids. V lost 4 bases to trimming and J lost 4 bases, with 7 bases between them. Germline CDR1 reads KGHDR; CDR2 reads SFDVKD. Here the CDR3 DNA reads TGTGCCACCAGTGACTTACAATACAATGAGCAGTTCTTC. It codes for CATSDLQYNEQFF.

V usage is TRBV18 and J usage is TRBJ1-2, with D unclear. Germline V gene lookup returns CDR1 KGHSH and CDR2 LQKENI. CDR3 length: 13 residues. The germline V and J ends were trimmed by 0 bases and 8 bases, with 10 bases remaining between them. As DNA, the CDR3 is TGTGCCAGCTCACCACCGGGCTCGCTAGGCTACACCTTC. Protein product: CASSPPGSLGYTF.

The chain recombines TRBV5-4 with TRBJ1-1; D remains ambiguous. Germline-derived CDR1 and CDR2 are SGHNT and YYREEE (reference sequence). Trimming stripped 2 bases from V and 5 bases from J, with 7 bases between. This CDR3 region has 12 residues. The CDR3 reads CASSFSGTEAFF. CDR3 nucleotide sequence: TGTGCCAGCAGCTTCTCCGGGACTGAAGCTTTCTTT.

The rearrangement joins TRBV21-1 to TRBJ1-2; the table calls TRBD1, which could not be checked here. TRBV21-1 is described as a pseudogene. The CDR3 runs 10 residues. CDR3 sequence: CASRRQGYTF. The CDR3 region has the DNA TGTGCCAGCAGAAGACAGGGCTACACCTTC.

For this clone: A read error may account for a junction end that differs from germline. J is TRBJ2-1 and V is TRBV7-7; possible D gene TRBD2, 5 bases. This CDR3 contains 15 residues. Germline values: CDR1 SSHAT, CDR2 FNYEAQ (reference sequence). CDR3 sequence: CASSLGRSGYNEQFF. CDR3 nucleotide sequence: TGTGCTAGCAGCTTAGGCAGGTCGGGGTACAATGAGCAGTTCTTC.

V is TRBV5-1 and J is TRBJ2-7, with a weak D call TRBD2 (6 bases). Trimming stripped 0 bases from V and 0 bases from J, with 16 bases between. Germline CDR1 and CDR2: SGHRS and YFSETQ. The length of the CDR3 is 17 residues. The CDR3 DNA follows: TGCGCCAGCAGCTTGGCCGCATCTAGCGCCTCCTCCTACGAGCAGTACTTC. This encodes CASSLAASSASSYEQYF.

Worth noting for this clone: This sample includes further DNA sequences coding for the same CDR3. The chain combines TRBV5-1 with TRBJ2-7; D possibly corresponds to TRBD1 (6 bases). This CDR3 has 13 amino acids. Germline CDR1 SGHRS, CDR2 YFSETQ. The V end was cut by 4 bases, the J end by 3 bases, with 11 bases between. The CDR3 is CASSPDRIYEQYF. CDR3 bases: TGCGCCAGCAGCCCGGACAGAATCTACGAGCAGTACTTC.

Worth noting for this clone: Different DNA sequences within this sample yield the same CDR3. CDR3 region: CASSLGGRGYTF. The CDR3 DNA is TGTGCCAGCAGTTTGGGGGGCCGCGGCTACACCTTC. The chain carries TRBV28 and TRBJ1-2, with a weak D call TRBD1 (6 bases). Trimming removed 3 bases at V and 8 bases at J, with 10 bases between. Germline V CDR1 and CDR2: MDHEN, SYDVKM. The length of the CDR3 is 12 residues.

J is TRBJ1-6 and V is TRBV3-1 (or the pseudogene TRBV3-2); D is unclear. The CDR3 is made up of 14 amino acids. The V and J ends lost 1 base and 7 bases respectively, with 8 bases between them. Per germline, CDR1 LGHDT and CDR2 YNNKEL (reference sequence). The CDR3 sequence is CASSQGTSNSPLHF. The CDR3 bases are TGTGCCAGCAGCCAAGGGACTTCCAATTCACCCCTCCACTTT.

The V call is TRBV5-4, the J call TRBJ2-2, with 8 bases that match TRBD1. V shed 4 bases and J 9 bases; nucleotides not matched to a gene: 8. The CDR3 totals 14 residues. Germline V lookup: CDR1 SGHNT, CDR2 YYREEE (reference sequence). The CDR3 region is CASSADRVDWELFF. The CDR3 DNA is TGTGCCAGCAGCGCGGACAGGGTAGACTGGGAGCTGTTTTTT.

This chain joins TRBV7-2 and TRBJ2-1; 9 nucleotides agree with TRBD1. CDR3 size: 15 residues. Germline-derived CDR1 and CDR2 are SGHTA and FQGNSA. J gave up 6 bases and V 6 bases, and 9 bases lay outside the gene matches. The CDR3 region is CASRPGQGSVNEQFF. DNA for the CDR3: TGTGCCAGCAGACCCGGACAGGGGTCGGTCAATGAGCAGTTCTTC.

The J gene is TRBJ1-5, the V gene TRBV5-1, with 9 bases fitting TRBD1. Germline lookup yields CDR1 SGHRS and CDR2 YFSETQ. After removal of 4 bases from V and 3 bases from J, the junction contained 8 bases not matched to a gene. CDR3 length: 16 amino acids. The DNA of the CDR3 is TGCGCCAGCAGCCTGGCCGGGACAGGGAACAATCAGCCCCAGCATTTT. Its protein is CASSLAGTGNNQPQHF.

J is TRBJ2-2 and V is TRBV12-5; 8 bases are shared with TRBD1. Losses at the gene ends were 0 bases for V and 5 bases for J; bases not matched to a gene: 8. The CDR3 is 17 residues long. The germline V gene has CDR1 LGHNT and CDR2 FRNRAP. The CDR3 reads CASGLVFGTGRTGELFF. The CDR3 nucleotides are TGTGCTAGTGGTTTGGTATTCGGGACAGGAAGAACCGGGGAGCTGTTTTTT. Full variable domain (outside the CDR3, taken from reference TRBV12-5 and TRBJ2-2): DARVTQTPRHKVTEMGQEVTMRCQPILGHNTVFWYRQTMMQGLELLAYFRNRAPLDDSGMPKDRFSAEMPDATLATLKIQPSEPRDSAVYFCASGLVFGTGRTGELFFGEGSRLTVL.